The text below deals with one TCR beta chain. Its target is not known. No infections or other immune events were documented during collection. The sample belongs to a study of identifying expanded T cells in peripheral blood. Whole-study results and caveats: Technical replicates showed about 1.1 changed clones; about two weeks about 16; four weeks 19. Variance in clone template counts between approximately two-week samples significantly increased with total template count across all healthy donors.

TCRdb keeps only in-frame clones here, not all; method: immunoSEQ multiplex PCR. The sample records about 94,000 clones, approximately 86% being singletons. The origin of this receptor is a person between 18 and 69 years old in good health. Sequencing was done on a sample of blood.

CDR3 loop: CSARAGSEQYF. DNA for the CDR3: TGCAGTGCTAGGGCCGGGAGCGAGCAGTACTTC. The chain employs TRBV20-1 and TRBJ2-7; weak D call: TRBD2 (6 bases). Trimming stripped 3 bases from V and 6 bases from J, with 9 bases between. The germline gives CDR1 DFQATT, CDR2 SNEGSKA (reference sequence). The CDR3 has 11 amino acids.